This TCR beta chain was sequenced during a study of shared clonotypes between healthy human individuals. Overall study: Donors were a couple of women and three men aged 18 to 49. Donors had three CD4 naive, three CD4 memory, two CD8 naive and one CD8 memory plate apiece.

Trimming removed 1 base from V and 5 bases from J; junction bases left unmatched: 16. Germline V gene lookup returns CDR1 LNHNV and CDR2 YYDKDF (reference sequence). The CDR3 consists of 18 residues. On this clone itself: The antigen is not known.

The authors divided CD4+ cells into CD45RA+ naive and CD45RA-negative memory subsets. Study conclusions and caveats: Naive CD4 clonotypes overlapped across a handful of donors at roughly 5.1%.

This table comes from immunoSEQ multiplex PCR, and its TCRdb copy is limited to in-frame clones, with some not included. The sample carries about a million clones, approximately 70% recorded once. This sequence was found in a man aged 18-30 years in good health. Sequenced material: memory CD4+ T cells sorted from blood. Subset: CD45RA-negative fraction. The V gene is TRBV15, the J gene TRBJ2-7, with 8 bases fitting TRBD2. Here the CDR3 reads CATSRVGQRGPSGDEQYF. The CDR3 coding sequence is TGTGCCACCAGCAGAGTTGGACAGCGGGGGCCTAGTGGGGACGAGCAGTACTTC.